This T cell receptor (beta chain) was captured in a study of blood T cell repertoires in COVID-19. Study as a whole: Samples taken during acute and convalescent COVID-19 were collected in the United States, Italy and Spain. Nucleic acid was either cDNA or gDNA, and it came from T cells, B-cell-depleted T cells, or PBMCs.

A remark on this clone: Different DNA sequences within this sample yield the same CDR3.

Seattle's cohort entered during active infection and was followed longitudinally. In the study's own analysis: Quantification of nucleated cells was approximated via reference gene primer amplification. Sequenced by immunoSEQ multiplex PCR; TCRdb stores in-frame clones only, minus some. V and J calls and clone size are as listed in that table; D and trimming were resolved from the DNA. This table holds some 210,000 clones, approximately 90% found once. This sequence was found in a man aged 55 to 70 with COVID-19, enrolled during active disease. Sequencing was done on a sample of peripheral blood.

The CDR3 sequence is CASSLSGGYGYTF. The CDR3 nucleotides read TGTGCCAGCAGCTTGTCTGGAGGTTATGGCTACACCTTC. V and J are TRBV7-3 and TRBJ1-2; no reliable D call. The CDR3 runs to 13 residues. V was trimmed by 3 bases and J by 5 bases, leaving 10 bases between them. Germline V lookup: CDR1 SGHTA, CDR2 FQGTGA.